This T cell receptor beta chain was identified during a study of identical twins (dated by TCRdb to between 2015 and 2016). About the investigation overall: TCR alpha and beta repertoires from monozygotic twins, unrelated adults of various ages and cord blood were deep-sequenced to test whether fetal clonotypes persist. Replicate twin experiments were performed at different times using different library preparation protocols to rule out contamination. Results and caveats for the whole study, not just this receptor: The excess sharing between twins in beta out-of-frame sequences was weaker because fewer shared sequences reduced the signal-to-noise ratio. Because the same donors could not be followed over many years, conclusions were based on cross-sectional statistical analysis. Fewer insertions were carried by abundant cord blood beta clonotypes; a weaker similar trend was observed in young adult naive repertoires, while no such trend was observed in memory repertoires. Invariant T cells such as MAIT and iNKT could partly confound zero-insertion analyses, although diverse VJ usage argued against such confounding for most clonotypes. Recombination models systematically underestimated out-of-frame TCR alpha sharing in monozygotic twins but agreed with sharing between unrelated individuals. Out-of-frame TCR alpha sequences shared between twins showed an excess of low generation-probability sequences compared with coincidental sharing between unrelated individuals.

The CDR3 has 12 amino acids, counting the end cysteine and phenylalanine. Only CDR3 DNA is held: 36 bases, read in frame from base 1. CDR1 and CDR2 are read off the germline V gene (reference sequence) as SEHNR and FQNEAQ. Trimming removed 6 bases from V and 1 base from J, leaving 6 bases between the germline ends. The library relied on 5' RACE. The sample was run on an Illumina HiSeq 2000. A universal primer binding site was introduced by template switching, and a unique molecular identifier was present in the final cDNA, enabling accurate counting of TCR cDNA molecules. First-strand cDNA for TCR alpha and beta chains was synthesized from specific primers in the conserved constant-segment region. To control for contamination, every cDNA library carried two barcodes: a SMART-Mk sample barcode plus Illumina barcodes. TruSeq adapter sequences along with Illumina sample barcodes were introduced in two successive PCR steps. TCR alpha and beta cDNA libraries were sequenced on the Illumina HiSeq platform with custom primers. In the paper's pipeline: Unique molecular identifiers were extracted from raw reads with MiGEC, and CDR3 positions were determined with MiXCR. Recombination models were inferred per individual with the repgenHMM and IGoR tools using an EM algorithm. Shared clonotype analysis was performed with the tcR package in R, normalizing sharing by the product of cloneset sizes. To study raw recombination without the effects of thymic and clonal selection, out-of-frame nonproductive sequences were analyzed. The raw public data were reprocessed by TCRdb itself: fastp quality trimming at Q25, MiXCR clonotype calling, in-frame beta chains only. Every CDR3 protein is listed once, alongside the most common genes and DNA of its rows. These V and J calls originate from TCRdb's pipeline instead of the authors' own analysis. Present in this sample are just over 500,000 distinct CDR3 sequences, 20% to 25% of which were seen just once. Around 0.91% of the sample comes from the top ten.

This clonotype was counted ten times or more. Its antigen is currently not known. Per-nucleotide qualities are absent, and no much larger clonotype sits a single base away. Every donor was a healthy Caucasian. Three pairs of female monozygotic twins, all aged 18 to 29 years, were included in the twin cohort. Positive isolation kits from Invitrogen were used to isolate the CD4+ and CD8+ T cell populations. These sequences were also reported in another study, on T cells expressing NK-cell markers. The second study's paper adds: Three sorted T-cell subsets (CD3+CD56+NKG2C+, CD3+CD56+NKG2C- and CD3+CD56-NKG2C+) from roughly eight donors had their TCR beta-chain repertoires profiled. Among the eight sequenced donors, seven were HCMV-seropositive and one was HCMV-seronegative. In several experiments an anti-gammadeltaTCR antibody was added to restrict sorting to alphabetaTCR-expressing T cells. In six donors, the dominant CD3+CD56+NKG2C+ clonotypes were among the top 10 CD8+ clonotypes and accounted for about 1.0-7.5% of CD8+ T cells. Those dominant clonotypes were again the most abundant among CD3+CD56-NKG2C+ cells in a few donors, at about 25-60.1%. Whether the expanded NKG2C-expressing T cell clones were specific for HCMV antigens was left unclear. Randomly selected healthy volunteers, three men and five women, were used as the eight sequenced donors. HCMV-specific IgG was detected in serum with a commercial ELISA kit to determine HCMV serostatus. Reads were demultiplexed and grouped by UMI with MIGEC, and clonotypes were assembled and quantified with MiTCR. To exclude erroneous sequences, any TCR cDNA sequence not supported by at least two reads was discarded. The tcR package was used for downstream repertoire analysis, with clonotypes matched between fractions based on CDR3 nucleotide sequence plus V segment. VDJmatch was used to annotate antigen specificity against VDJdb, with one amino acid substitution in CDR3 allowed.

This chain is built from TRBV7-9 and TRBJ1-1, with no reliable assignment of the D segment. The origin of this receptor is a woman between 18 and 30 years old in good health. Sample: CD4+ T cells sorted from blood. The DNA sequence reads TGTGCCAGCAGTCGAACGAACACTGAAGCTTTCTTT. Its coded protein is CASSRTNTEAFF.